This T cell receptor beta chain originates from a study of OX40 agonist ivuxolimab in advanced cancers. Study-level points and caveats: CD8+ T cells were the subset that, on average, had more expanded clones than CD4+. Clonal expansion was seen in CD4+ and CD8+ blood T cells by week 6 at 0.1 to 3.0 mg/kg.

Looked up from germline, CDR1 is SGHTA and CDR2 is FQGTGA. The CDR3 is 14 amino acids. V was trimmed by 5 bases and J by 10 bases, leaving 19 bases between them. The protocol was immunoSEQ multiplex PCR, while the TCRdb copy is restricted to in-frame clones and leaves out a portion. The data show roughly 19,000 clones, 79% seen once. Of note for this clone: The antigen remains unidentified.

The source was CD4+ or CD8+ T cells sorted from blood, collected in a trial of the OX40 agonist ivuxolimab. The V gene is TRBV7-3, the J gene TRBJ2-3, with D maybe TRBD2 (6 bases). This clonotype originated in an adult with an advanced solid tumor such as melanoma, head and neck, liver or kidney cancer. The CDR3 sequence: CASSPRDSDYAQYF. The DNA for the CDR3 is TGTGCCAGCAGCCCCCGGGACTCAGATTACGCGCAGTATTTT.